This paragraph reports one T cell receptor beta chain. Antigen unknown. CDR3 size: 14 residues. V lost 5 bases and J lost 1; bases outside the gene matches: 3. CDR1 is PRHDT and CDR2 is FYEKMQ in the germline V gene (reference sequence). This sample is drawn from a study of cytomegalovirus exposure and HLA in healthy donors. Study overall: A later analysis reported the same platform for the 110 or so validation repertoires and the approximately 670 first-cohort repertoires.

Study results and limitations: According to a subsequent analysis, TCR clusters from the first cohort were inclined to appear together in the roughly 120 validation repertoires. A few chains linked to CMV were shown in vitro to be specific for CMV antigens. The study flagged roughly 150 TCR beta chains as cytomegalovirus-associated.

Sequencing used immunoSEQ multiplex PCR; TCRdb keeps in-frame clones, though not all of them. In the table there are some 64,000 clones, 90% to 97% of which are singletons. This TCR was recovered from a woman in her late teens or twenties in good health and CMV-seronegative. The chain employs TRBV13 and TRBJ1-1; TRBD1 matches 8 bases. Material for sequencing was PBMCs. The CDR3 nucleotides read TGTGCCAGCAGCCAACAGGGGGGGAACACTGAAGCTTTCTTT. The encoded protein is CASSQQGGNTEAFF.